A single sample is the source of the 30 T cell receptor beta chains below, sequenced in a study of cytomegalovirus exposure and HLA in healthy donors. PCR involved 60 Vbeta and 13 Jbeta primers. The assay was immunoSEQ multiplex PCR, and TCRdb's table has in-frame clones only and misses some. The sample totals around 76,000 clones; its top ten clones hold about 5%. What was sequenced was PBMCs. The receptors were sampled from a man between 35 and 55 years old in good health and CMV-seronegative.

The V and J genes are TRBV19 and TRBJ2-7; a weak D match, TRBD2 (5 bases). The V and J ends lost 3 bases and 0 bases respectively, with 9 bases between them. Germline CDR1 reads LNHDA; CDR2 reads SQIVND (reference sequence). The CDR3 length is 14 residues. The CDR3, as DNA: TGTGCCAGTAGTATCCGACGGGACTCCTACGAGCAGTACTTC. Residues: CASSIRRDSYEQYF.

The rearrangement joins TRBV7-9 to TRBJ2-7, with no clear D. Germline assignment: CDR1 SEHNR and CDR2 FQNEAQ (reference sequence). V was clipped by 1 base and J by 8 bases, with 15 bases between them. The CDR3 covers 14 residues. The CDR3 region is CASSLGPRQNQQYF. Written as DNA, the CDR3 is TGTGCCAGCAGCTTAGGCCCCCGCCAGAACCAGCAGTACTTC.

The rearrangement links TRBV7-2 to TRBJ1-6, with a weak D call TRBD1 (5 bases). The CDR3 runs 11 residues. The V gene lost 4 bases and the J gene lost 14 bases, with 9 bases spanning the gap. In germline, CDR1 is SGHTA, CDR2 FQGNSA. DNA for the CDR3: TGTGCCAGCAGCTGGGACTTATCCCTCCACTTT. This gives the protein CASSWDLSLHF.

CDR3 nucleotide sequence: TGTGCCAGCAGCGTAATAGCGGGGCGGACAGGGGCCGGGGAGCTGTTTTTT. Protein product: CASSVIAGRTGAGELFF. The genes are TRBV9 and TRBJ2-2, with a possible D match to TRBD1 (9 bases). In germline, CDR1 is SGDLS, CDR2 YYNGEE. The CDR3 runs to 17 residues. V lost 1 base and J lost 6, with 19 bases in between.

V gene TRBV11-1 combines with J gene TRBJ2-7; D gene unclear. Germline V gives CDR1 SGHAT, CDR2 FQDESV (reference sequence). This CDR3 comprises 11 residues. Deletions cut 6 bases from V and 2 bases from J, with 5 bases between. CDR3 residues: CASRQTYEQYF. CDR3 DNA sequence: TGTGCCAGCAGACAGACCTACGAGCAGTACTTC.

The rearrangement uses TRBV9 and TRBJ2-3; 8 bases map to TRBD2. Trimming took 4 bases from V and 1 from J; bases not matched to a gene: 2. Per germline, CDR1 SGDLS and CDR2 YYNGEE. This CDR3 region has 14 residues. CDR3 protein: CASSKTSGTDTQYF. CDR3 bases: TGTGCCAGCAGCAAGACTAGCGGCACAGATACGCAGTATTTT.

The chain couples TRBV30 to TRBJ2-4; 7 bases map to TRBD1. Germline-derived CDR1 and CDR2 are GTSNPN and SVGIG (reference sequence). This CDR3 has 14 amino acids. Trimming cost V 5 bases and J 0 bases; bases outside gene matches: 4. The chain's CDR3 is CAWGTVLAKNIQYF. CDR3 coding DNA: TGTGCCTGGGGGACAGTACTAGCCAAAAACATTCAGTACTTC.

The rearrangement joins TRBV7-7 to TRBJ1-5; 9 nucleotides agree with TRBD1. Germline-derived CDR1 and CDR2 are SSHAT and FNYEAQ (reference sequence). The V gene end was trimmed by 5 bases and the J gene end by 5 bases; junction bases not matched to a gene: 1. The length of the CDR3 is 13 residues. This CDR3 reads CASSRDRDQPQHF. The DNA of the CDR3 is TGTGCCAGCAGCCGGGACAGGGATCAGCCCCAGCATTTT. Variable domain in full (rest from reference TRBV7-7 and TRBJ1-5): GAGVSQSPRYKVTKRGQDVTLRCDPISSHATLYWYQQALGQGPEFLTYFNYEAQPDKSGLPSDRFSAERPEGSISTLTIQRTEQRDSAMYRCASSRDRDQPQHFGDGTRLSIL.

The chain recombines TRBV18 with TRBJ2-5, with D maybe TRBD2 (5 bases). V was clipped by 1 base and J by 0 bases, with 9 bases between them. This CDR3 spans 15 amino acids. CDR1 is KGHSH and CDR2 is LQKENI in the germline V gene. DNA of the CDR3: TGTGCCAGCTCACCACTCGGGGATTACCAAGAGACCCAGTACTTC. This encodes CASSPLGDYQETQYF.

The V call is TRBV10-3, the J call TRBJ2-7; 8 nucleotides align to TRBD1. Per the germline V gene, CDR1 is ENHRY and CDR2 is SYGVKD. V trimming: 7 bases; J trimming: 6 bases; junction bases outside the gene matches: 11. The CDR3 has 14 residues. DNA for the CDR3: TGTGCCATCATGGAAGGACAGGGCTCTGGCGAGCAGTACTTC. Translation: CAIMEGQGSGEQYF.

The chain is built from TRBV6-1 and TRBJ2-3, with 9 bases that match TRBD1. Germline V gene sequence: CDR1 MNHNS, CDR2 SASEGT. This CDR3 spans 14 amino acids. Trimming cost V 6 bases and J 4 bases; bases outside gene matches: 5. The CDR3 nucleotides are TGTGCCAGCAGACGGGACAGGGAGGCAGATACGCAGTATTTT. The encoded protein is CASRRDREADTQYF.

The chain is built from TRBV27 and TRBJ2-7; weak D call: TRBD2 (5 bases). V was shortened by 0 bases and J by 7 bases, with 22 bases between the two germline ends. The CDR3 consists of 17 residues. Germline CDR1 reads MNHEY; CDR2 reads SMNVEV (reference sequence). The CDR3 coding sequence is TGTGCCAGCAGTTTATCTTTCGGGAAGGATTTAATCGGGGAGCAGTACTTC. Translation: CASSLSFGKDLIGEQYF.

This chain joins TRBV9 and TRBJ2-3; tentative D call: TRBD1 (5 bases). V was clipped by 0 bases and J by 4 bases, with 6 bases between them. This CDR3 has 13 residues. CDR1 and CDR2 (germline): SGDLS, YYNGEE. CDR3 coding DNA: TGTGCCAGCAGCGTAGAACAGGCAGATACGCAGTATTTT. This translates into CASSVEQADTQYF.

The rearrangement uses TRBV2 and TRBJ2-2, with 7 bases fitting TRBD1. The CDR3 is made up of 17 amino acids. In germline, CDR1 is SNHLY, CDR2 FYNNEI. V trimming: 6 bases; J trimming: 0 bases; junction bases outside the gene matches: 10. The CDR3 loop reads CASSVPGQKPNTGELFF. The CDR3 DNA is TGTGCCAGCAGCGTACCGGGACAGAAGCCGAACACCGGGGAGCTGTTTTTT.

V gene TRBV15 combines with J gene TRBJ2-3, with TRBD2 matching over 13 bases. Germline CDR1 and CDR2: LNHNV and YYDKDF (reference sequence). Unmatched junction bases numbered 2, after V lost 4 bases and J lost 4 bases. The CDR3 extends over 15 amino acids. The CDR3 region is CATSMGLAGSDTQYF. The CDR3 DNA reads TGTGCCACCAGCATGGGACTAGCGGGATCAGATACGCAGTATTTT.

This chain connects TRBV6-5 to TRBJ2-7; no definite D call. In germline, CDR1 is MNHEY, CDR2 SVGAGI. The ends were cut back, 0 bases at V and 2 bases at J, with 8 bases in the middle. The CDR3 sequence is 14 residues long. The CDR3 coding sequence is TGTGCCAGCAGTTACTCCACAGATACCTACGAGCAGTACTTC. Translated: CASSYSTDTYEQYF.

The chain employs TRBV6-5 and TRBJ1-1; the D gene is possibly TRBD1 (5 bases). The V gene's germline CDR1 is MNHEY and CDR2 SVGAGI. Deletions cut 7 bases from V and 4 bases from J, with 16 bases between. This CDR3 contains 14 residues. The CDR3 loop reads CASKSQRGSTEAFF. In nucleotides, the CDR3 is TGTGCCAGCAAAAGTCAGCGGGGGAGCACTGAAGCTTTCTTT.

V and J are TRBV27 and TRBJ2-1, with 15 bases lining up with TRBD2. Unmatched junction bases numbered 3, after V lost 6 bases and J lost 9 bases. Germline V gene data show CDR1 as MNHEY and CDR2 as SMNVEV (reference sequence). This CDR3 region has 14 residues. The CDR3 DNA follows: TGTGCCAGCAGGGGACTAGCGGGGGGAGTTGAGCAGTTCTTC. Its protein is CASRGLAGGVEQFF.

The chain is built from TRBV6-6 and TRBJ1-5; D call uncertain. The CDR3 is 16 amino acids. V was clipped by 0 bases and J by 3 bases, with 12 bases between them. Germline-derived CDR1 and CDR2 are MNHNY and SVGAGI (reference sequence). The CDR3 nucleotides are TGTGCCAGCAGTTACTCGATTGGGAGGATCAATCAGCCCCAGCATTTT. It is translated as CASSYSIGRINQPQHF.

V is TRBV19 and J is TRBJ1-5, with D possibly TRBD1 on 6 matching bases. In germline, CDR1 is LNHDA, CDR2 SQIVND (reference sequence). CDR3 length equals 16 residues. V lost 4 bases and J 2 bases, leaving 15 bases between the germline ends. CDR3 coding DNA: TGTGCCAGTAGTAGGAACAGGGTCGGCGGCAATCAGCCCCAGCATTTT. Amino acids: CASSRNRVGGNQPQHF.

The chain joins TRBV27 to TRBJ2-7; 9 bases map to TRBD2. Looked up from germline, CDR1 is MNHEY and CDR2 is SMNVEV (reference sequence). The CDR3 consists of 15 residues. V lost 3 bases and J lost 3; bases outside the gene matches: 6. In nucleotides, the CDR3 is TGTGCCAGCAGTTTTTCGGCTAGCGGGGACTACGAGCAGTACTTC. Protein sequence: CASSFSASGDYEQYF.

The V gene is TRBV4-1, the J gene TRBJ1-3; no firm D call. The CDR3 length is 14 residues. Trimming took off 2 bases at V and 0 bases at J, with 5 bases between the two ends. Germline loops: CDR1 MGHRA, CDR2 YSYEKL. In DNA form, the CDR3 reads TGCGCCAGCAGCCAACCGAGCTCTGGAAACACCATATATTTT. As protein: CASSQPSSGNTIYF.

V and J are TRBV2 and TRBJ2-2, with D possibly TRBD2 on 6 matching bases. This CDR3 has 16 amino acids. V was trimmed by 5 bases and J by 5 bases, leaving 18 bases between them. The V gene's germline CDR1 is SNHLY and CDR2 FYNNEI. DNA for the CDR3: TGTGCCAGCAGTATCGGGACTTCCTCGCGGACCGGGGAGCTGTTTTTT. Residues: CASSIGTSSRTGELFF.

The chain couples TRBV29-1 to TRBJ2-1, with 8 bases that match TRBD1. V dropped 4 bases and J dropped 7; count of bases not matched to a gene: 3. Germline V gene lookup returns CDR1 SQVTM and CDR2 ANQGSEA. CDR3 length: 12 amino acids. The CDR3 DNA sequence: TGCAGCGTTGGGACAGGGCTAAATGAGCAGTTCTTC. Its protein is CSVGTGLNEQFF.

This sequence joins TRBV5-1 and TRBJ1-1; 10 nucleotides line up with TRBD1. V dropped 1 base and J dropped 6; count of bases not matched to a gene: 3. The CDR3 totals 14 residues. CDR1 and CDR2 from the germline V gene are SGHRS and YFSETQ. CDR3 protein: CASSLSTGGSEAFF. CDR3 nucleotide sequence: TGCGCCAGCAGCTTGTCGACAGGGGGCTCTGAAGCTTTCTTT.

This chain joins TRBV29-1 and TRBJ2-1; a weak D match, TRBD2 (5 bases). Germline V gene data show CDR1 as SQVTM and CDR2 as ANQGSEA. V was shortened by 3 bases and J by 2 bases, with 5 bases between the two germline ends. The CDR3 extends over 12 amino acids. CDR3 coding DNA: TGCAGCGTTGACGGGGCCTACAATGAGCAGTTCTTC. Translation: CSVDGAYNEQFF.

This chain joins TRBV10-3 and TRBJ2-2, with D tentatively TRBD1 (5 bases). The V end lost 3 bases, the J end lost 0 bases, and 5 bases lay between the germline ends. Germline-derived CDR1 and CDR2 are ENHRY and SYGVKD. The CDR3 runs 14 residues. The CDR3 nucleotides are TGTGCCATCAGTGAAGGGGCGAACACCGGGGAGCTGTTTTTT. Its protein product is CAISEGANTGELFF.

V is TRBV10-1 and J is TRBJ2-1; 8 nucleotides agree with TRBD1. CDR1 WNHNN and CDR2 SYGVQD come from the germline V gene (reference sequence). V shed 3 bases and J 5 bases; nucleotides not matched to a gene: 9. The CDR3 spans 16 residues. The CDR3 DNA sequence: TGCGCCAGCAGTGACTACGGACAGGGAATAGACAATGAGCAGTTCTTC. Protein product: CASSDYGQGIDNEQFF.

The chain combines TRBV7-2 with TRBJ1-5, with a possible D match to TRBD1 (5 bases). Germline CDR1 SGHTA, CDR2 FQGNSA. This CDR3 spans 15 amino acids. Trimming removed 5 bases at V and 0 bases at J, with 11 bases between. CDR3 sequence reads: CASSPEGYSNQPQHF. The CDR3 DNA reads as TGTGCCAGCAGCCCGGAGGGGTATAGCAATCAGCCCCAGCATTTT.

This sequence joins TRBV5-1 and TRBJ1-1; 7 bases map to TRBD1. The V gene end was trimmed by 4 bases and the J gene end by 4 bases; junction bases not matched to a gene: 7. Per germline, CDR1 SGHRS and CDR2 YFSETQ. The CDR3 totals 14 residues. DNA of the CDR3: TGCGCCAGCAGCACGGGACAGCCGGCCACTGAAGCTTTCTTT. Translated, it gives CASSTGQPATEAFF.